Each of the 8 T cell receptor beta chains below was sequenced from the same sample in a study of PD-1 blockade in classical Hodgkin lymphoma (dated by TCRdb to 2018 to 2020). Library method: the immunoSEQ multiplex PCR assay. TCRdb took this table from immuneACCESS and kept in-frame rearrangements with V and J called. Such tables lack part of the clones; where checked against another copy, unresolved V genes explain under half of the gap, and the rest is unexplained. This sample is represented by about 12,000 clones; under 90% of them were singletons. Of the sample, 0.5% is held by the ten largest clones. Per the publication, the time point label means: cycle 1 day 1 (C1D1), immediately before nivolumab initiation. Relapse after autologous stem cell transplantation had occurred in all trial patients, and cohorts A, B and C were distinguished by prior brentuximab vedotin exposure. A Miltenyi CD4+ T cell isolation kit was used for magnetic negative selection to purify CD4+ T cells from thawed PBMCs.

Sequenced material: CD4+ T cells from blood, taken at baseline. The source of these receptors is a human donor with classical Hodgkin lymphoma.

This chain joins TRBV11-2 and TRBJ2-1; 7 nucleotides agree with TRBD2. The CDR3 contains 15 residues. The V segment lost 4 bases and the J segment 2 bases; nucleotides outside the gene matches: 5. Germline CDR1 is SGHAT and CDR2 is FQNNGV. CDR3 bases: TGTGCCAGCAGCTCCTCTGCGGGAGCCTACAATGAGCAGTTCTTC. It is translated as CASSSSAGAYNEQFF.

The rearrangement links TRBV7-9 to TRBJ2-1, with D perhaps matching TRBD2 (6 bases). With 3 bases removed from V and 8 bases from J, the gap between germline ends came to 17 bases. This CDR3 has 15 amino acids. CDR1 is SEHNR and CDR2 is FQNEAQ in the germline V gene (reference sequence). CDR3: CASSFEGRYSDEQFF. The CDR3 DNA follows: TGTGCCAGCAGCTTCGAGGGGAGGTACAGCGATGAGCAGTTCTTC.

The V and J genes are TRBV5-1 and TRBJ2-5; possibly TRBD1 for D (6 bases). TRBJ2-7 matches the DNA end more closely, so the J call is doubtful. This CDR3 comprises 14 residues. Germline V CDR1 and CDR2: SGHRS, YFSETQ. The CDR3 DNA sequence: TGCGCCAGCAGCCAGGGACAAGGTTCCTACGAGCAGTACTTC. Translating gives CASSQGQGSYEQYF.

The chain joins TRBV5-6 to TRBJ2-1, with 7 nucleotides matching TRBD2. CDR3 length equals 14 residues. V was pared by 5 bases and J by 4 bases, with 6 bases of the junction left unmatched. The V gene's germline CDR1 is SGHDT and CDR2 YYEEEE. CDR3 loop: CASRQTGGYNEQFF. As DNA, the CDR3 is TGTGCCAGCAGACAAACCGGGGGGTACAATGAGCAGTTCTTC.

The rearrangement links TRBV19 to TRBJ2-7, with 7 nucleotides matching TRBD2. Germline V gene lookup returns CDR1 LNHDA and CDR2 SQIVND (reference sequence). The junction had 10 bases not matched to a gene; V was cut back by 9 bases and J by 11 bases. The CDR3 runs to 11 residues. CDR3 amino acids: CASLGGEGEYF. CDR3 bases: TGTGCCAGCCTGGGCGGGGAGGGCGAGTACTTC.

This clone showed up just a few times. The chain uses TRBV5-1 and TRBJ2-1; 12 bases map to TRBD2. The CDR3 is 16 residues long. V shed 0 bases and J 6 bases; nucleotides not matched to a gene: 4. Germline CDR1 reads SGHRS; CDR2 reads YFSETQ. CDR3 in DNA: TGCGCCAGCAGCTTGGAGCTGACTAGCGGGGGCAATGAGCAGTTCTTC. As protein: CASSLELTSGGNEQFF.

The rearrangement uses TRBV5-1 and TRBJ2-2; D remains ambiguous. The CDR3 loop spans 15 amino acids. Trimming removed 0 bases from V and 4 bases from J, with 10 bases in between. From germline, CDR1 is SGHRS and CDR2 YFSETQ. For the CDR3, the DNA is TGCGCCAGCAGCTTGGCCGTGGGCCCCACCGGGGAGCTGTTTTTT. Translated, it gives CASSLAVGPTGELFF.

This chain connects TRBV7-3 to TRBJ2-1; D remains unclear. The length of the CDR3 is 13 residues. Germline V gives CDR1 SGHTA, CDR2 FQGTGA. Between the trimmed V and J ends, which lost 4 bases and 0 bases, there was a span of 4 bases. The DNA of the CDR3 is TGTGCCAGCAGCTGGGGCTCCTACAATGAGCAGTTCTTC. It yields the protein CASSWGSYNEQFF.